The TCR beta chain under discussion was sequenced for a study of regulatory T cells in long-lasting Graves disease. Study context: Disease was considered persistent Graves' disease after over 5 years of antithyroid drugs (with positive TSH receptor antibodies).

Arm-PCR of CDR3 regions and iRepertoire HTBI primers were used to build TCR beta libraries. Original methodology: Sample data revealed approximately 56 TRBV and 14 TRBJ segments. TCRdb called the multiplex PCR reads again in MiXCR, with one record for every CDR3 protein. TCRdb, not the authors, supplied the V and J calls. The sample lists more than 300,000 distinct CDR3 sequences; around a fifth were seen once. Time point noted: persistent/refractory GD, antithyroid drugs over 5 years with positive TRAb. Scientists built the TCR library using RNA that was extracted from PBMCs. In its sample, this clonotype was seen many times. The sequencing here drew on peripheral blood mononuclear cells (PBMCs), taken when the disease was refractory, from a patient treated with antithyroid drugs. The TCR comes from a female donor with Graves disease.

The CDR3 sequence: CSARGGRVFRETQYF. DNA of the CDR3: TGCAGTGCTAGAGGGGGCAGGGTATTTAGGGAGACCCAGTACTTC. The V call is TRBV20-1, the J call TRBJ2-5, with D possibly being TRBD1 (5 bases). CDR3 length: 15 residues. Trimming took 1 base from V and 5 from J, leaving 17 bases between them. CDR1 DFQATT and CDR2 SNEGSKA come from the germline V gene (reference sequence).